This T cell receptor beta chain was obtained from a study of regulatory T cells in long-lasting Graves disease. TCR beta libraries were built with iRepertoire HTBI primers and Arm-PCR of CDR3 regions. Via MiXCR, TCRdb re-called the multiplex PCR reads, giving one row per CDR3 protein. The table has around 510,000 distinct CDR3 sequences, less than 25% seen once. Time point given: persistent/refractory GD, antithyroid drugs over 5 years with positive TRAb. From PBMCs, RNA was extracted and then used to make the TCR library. This specimen consisted of peripheral blood mononuclear cells (PBMCs), obtained when the disease was refractory, from a patient treated with antithyroid drugs. The clonotype was recovered from a female donor with Graves disease.

The CDR3 loop is CASSLGQAHYGYTF. In DNA form, the CDR3 reads TGCGCCAGCAGCTTGGGACAGGCTCACTATGGCTACACCTTC. The gene calls are TRBV5-1 and TRBJ1-2, with D tentatively TRBD1 (6 bases). The CDR3 is made up of 14 amino acids. V lost 0 bases and J lost 3, with 9 bases in between. The germline gives CDR1 SGHRS, CDR2 YFSETQ.